Below, one T cell receptor beta chain is given with its context. The antigen is not known. This record comes from a study of cytomegalovirus exposure and HLA in healthy donors. Study results and caveats: A further, later analysis showed that HLA-associated TCR beta chains (compared with equally common others) were more clonally expanded. Cytomegalovirus association was listed for 164 TCR beta chains. Researchers had no immune exposure information except CMV serostatus available.

Both 60 Vbeta primers and 13 Jbeta primers went into the PCR. Method: immunoSEQ multiplex PCR; TCRdb's copy keeps in-frame clones and lacks some. The sample gives approximately 130,000 clones, around 74% of which show up once; 3.1% is in the top ten. CDR1 is LNHNV and CDR2 is YYDKDF in the germline V gene (reference sequence). V was cut by 2 bases and J by 9 bases, with 17 bases left in between. The CDR3 loop spans 15 amino acids. The specimen was PBMCs. The chain employs TRBV15 and TRBJ2-1, with D possibly being TRBD2 (6 bases). The receptor comes from a man younger than 40 in good health and CMV-seronegative. The CDR3 protein is CATSRSPNGEAEQFF. CDR3 coding DNA: TGTGCCACCAGCAGAAGCCCCAATGGGGAGGCTGAGCAGTTCTTC.